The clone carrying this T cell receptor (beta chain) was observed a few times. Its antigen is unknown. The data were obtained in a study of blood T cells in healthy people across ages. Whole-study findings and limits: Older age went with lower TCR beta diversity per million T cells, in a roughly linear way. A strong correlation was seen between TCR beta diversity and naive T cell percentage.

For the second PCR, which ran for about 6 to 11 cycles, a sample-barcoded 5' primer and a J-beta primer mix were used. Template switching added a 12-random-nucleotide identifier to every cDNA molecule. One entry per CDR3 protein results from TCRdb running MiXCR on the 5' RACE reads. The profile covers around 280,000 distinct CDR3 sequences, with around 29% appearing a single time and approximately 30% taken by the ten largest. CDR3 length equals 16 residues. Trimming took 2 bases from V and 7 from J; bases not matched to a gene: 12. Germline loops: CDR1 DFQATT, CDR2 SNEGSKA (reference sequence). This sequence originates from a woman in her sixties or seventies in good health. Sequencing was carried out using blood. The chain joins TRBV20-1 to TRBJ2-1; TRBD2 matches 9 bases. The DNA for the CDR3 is TGCAGTGCTAGAATGACTAGCGGAGGTTTAAGGAATGAGCAGTTCTTC. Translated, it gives CSARMTSGGLRNEQFF.